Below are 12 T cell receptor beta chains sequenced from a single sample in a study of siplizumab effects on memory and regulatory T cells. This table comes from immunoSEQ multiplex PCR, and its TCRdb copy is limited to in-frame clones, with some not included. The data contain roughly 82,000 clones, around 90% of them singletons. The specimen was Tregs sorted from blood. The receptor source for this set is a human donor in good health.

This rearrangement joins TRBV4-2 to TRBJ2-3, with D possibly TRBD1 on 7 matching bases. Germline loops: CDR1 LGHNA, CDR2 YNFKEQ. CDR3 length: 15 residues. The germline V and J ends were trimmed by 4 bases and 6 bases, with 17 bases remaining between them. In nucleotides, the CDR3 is TGTGCCAGCAGCCGGGGGCAGGGGGACTTGGATACGCAGTATTTT. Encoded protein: CASSRGQGDLDTQYF.

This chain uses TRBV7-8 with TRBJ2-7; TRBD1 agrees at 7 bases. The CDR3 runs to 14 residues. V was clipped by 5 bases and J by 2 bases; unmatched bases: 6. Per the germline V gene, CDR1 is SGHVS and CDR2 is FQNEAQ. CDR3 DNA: TGTGCCAGCAGCCCACGGACAGGCCCCTACGAGCAGTACTTC. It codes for CASSPRTGPYEQYF. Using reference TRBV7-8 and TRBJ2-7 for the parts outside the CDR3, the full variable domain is GAGVSQSPRYKVAKRGQDVALRCDPISGHVSLFWYQQALGQGPEFLTYFQNEAQLDKSGLPSDRFFAERPEGSVSTLKIQRTQQEDSAVYLCASSPRTGPYEQYFGPGTRLTVT.

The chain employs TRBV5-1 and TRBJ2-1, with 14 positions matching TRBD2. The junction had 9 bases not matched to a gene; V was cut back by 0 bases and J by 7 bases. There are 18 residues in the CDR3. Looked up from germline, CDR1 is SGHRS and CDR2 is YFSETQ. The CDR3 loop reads CASSLDPPGLAGVNEQFF. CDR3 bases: TGCGCCAGCAGCTTGGACCCCCCGGGACTAGCGGGGGTTAATGAGCAGTTCTTC.

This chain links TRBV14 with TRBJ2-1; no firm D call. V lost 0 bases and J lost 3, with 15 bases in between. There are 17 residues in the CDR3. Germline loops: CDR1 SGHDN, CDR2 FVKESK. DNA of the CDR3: TGTGCCAGCAGCCAAGAGCTGGACCCCAAGAACTACAATGAGCAGTTCTTC. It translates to CASSQELDPKNYNEQFF.

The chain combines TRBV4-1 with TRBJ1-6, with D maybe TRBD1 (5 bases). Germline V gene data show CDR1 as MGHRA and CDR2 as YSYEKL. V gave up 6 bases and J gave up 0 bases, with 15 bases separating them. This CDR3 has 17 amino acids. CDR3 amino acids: CASSLGALSSYNSPLHF. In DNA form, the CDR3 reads TGCGCCAGCAGTCTAGGGGCTTTGAGCTCCTATAATTCACCCCTCCACTTT.

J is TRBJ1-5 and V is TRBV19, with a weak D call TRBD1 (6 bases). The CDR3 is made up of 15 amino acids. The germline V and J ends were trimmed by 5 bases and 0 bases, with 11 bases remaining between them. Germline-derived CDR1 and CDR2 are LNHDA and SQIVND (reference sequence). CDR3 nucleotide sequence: TGTGCCAGTAGTCGTAGGGGGACTAGCAATCAGCCCCAGCATTTT. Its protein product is CASSRRGTSNQPQHF.

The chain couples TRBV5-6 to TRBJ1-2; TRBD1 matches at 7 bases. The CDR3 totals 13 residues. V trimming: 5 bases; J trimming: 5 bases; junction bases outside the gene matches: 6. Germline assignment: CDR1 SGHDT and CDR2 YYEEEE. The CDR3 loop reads CASRIDRAYGYTF. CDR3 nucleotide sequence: TGTGCCAGCAGGATTGACAGGGCTTATGGCTACACCTTC. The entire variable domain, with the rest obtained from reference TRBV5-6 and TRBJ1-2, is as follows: DAGVTQSPTHLIKTRGQQVTLRCSPKSGHDTVSWYQQALGQGPQFIFQYYEEEERQRGNFPDRFSGHQFPNYSSELNVNALLLGDSALYLCASRIDRAYGYTFGSGTRLTVV.

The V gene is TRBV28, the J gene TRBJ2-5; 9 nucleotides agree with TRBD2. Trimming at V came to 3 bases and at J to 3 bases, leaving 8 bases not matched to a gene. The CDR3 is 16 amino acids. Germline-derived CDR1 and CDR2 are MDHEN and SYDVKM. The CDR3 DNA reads TGTGCCAGCAGTTTCTTTCGGCTAGCGGGGAAAGAGACCCAGTACTTC. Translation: CASSFFRLAGKETQYF.

The CDR3 loop reads CASSQGTGVRETQYF. CDR3 DNA sequence: TGCGCCAGCAGCCAAGGGACGGGGGTCAGGGAGACCCAGTACTTC. The chain carries TRBV4-1 and TRBJ2-5; the D gene is possibly TRBD2 (6 bases). The CDR3 sequence is 15 residues long. Germline V CDR1 and CDR2: MGHRA, YSYEKL. Trimming took off 1 base at V and 5 bases at J, with 14 bases between the two ends.

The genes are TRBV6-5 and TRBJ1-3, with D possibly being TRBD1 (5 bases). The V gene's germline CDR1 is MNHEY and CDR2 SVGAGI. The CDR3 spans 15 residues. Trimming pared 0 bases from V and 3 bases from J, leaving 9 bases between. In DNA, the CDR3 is TGTGCCAGCAGTTACTCGAGGGGAAGTGGAAACACCATATATTTT. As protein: CASSYSRGSGNTIYF.

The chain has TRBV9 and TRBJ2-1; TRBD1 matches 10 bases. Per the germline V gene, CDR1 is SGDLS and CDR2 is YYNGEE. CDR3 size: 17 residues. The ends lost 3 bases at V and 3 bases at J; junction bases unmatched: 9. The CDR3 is CASSADTGTGVYNEQFF. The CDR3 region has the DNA TGTGCCAGCAGCGCAGACACCGGGACAGGGGTCTACAATGAGCAGTTCTTC.

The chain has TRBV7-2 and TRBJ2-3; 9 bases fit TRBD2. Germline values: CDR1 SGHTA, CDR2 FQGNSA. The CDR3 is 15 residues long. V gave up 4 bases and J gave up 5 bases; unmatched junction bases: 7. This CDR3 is CASSSASGAGDTQYF. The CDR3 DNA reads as TGTGCCAGCAGCTCGGCTAGCGGGGCAGGAGATACGCAGTATTTT.